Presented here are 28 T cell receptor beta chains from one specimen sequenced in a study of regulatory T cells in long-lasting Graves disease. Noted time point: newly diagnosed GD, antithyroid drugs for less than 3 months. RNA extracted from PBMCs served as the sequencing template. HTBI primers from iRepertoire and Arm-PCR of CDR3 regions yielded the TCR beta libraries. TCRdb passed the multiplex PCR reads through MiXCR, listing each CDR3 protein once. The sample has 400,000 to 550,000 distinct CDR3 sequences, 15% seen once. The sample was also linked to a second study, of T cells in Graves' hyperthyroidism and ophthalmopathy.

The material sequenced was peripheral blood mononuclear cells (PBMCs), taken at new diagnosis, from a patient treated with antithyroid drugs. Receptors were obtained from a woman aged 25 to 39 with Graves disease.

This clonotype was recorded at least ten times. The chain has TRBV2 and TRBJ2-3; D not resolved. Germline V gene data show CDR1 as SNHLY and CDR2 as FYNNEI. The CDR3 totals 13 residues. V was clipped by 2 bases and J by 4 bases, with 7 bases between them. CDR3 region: CASSETKSDTQYF. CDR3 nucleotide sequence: TGTGCCAGCAGTGAAACTAAGTCAGATACGCAGTATTTT.

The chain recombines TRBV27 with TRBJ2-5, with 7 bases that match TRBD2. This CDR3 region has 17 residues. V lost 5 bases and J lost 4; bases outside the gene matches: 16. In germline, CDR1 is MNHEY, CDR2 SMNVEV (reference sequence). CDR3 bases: TGTGCCAGCAGTCCTTACGCCTCCGGGACTAAGGGAGAGACCCAGTACTTC. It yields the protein CASSPYASGTKGETQYF.

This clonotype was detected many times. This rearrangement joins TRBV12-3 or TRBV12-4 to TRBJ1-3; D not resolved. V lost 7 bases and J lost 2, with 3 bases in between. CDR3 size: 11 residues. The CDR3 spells CASTTGNTIYF. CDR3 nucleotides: TGTGCCAGCACGACTGGAAACACCATATATTTT.

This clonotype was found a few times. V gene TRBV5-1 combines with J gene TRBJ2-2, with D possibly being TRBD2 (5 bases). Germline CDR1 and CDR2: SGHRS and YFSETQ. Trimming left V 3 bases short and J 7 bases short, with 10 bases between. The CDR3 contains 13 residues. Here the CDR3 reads CASSYPTNGELFF. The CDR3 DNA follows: TGCGCCAGCAGCTACCCGACTAACGGGGAGCTGTTTTTT. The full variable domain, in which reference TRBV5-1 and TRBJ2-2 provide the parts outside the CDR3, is KAGVTQTPRYLIKTRGQQVTLSCSPISGHRSVSWYQQTPGQGLQFLFEYFSETQRNKGNFPGRFSGRQFSNSRSEMNVSTLELGDSALYLCASSYPTNGELFFGEGSRLTVL.

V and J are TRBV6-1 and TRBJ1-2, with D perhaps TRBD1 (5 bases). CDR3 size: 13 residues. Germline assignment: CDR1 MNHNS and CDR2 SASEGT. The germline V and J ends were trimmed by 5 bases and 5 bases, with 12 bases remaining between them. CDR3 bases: TGTGCCAGCAGTATGGGTGAGGGGTATGGCTACACCTTC. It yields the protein CASSMGEGYGYTF.

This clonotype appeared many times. The CDR3 region is CASSPRPTSSPFTDTQYF. The DNA for the CDR3 is TGTGCCAGCAGCCCCCGCCCGACTAGCTCCCCTTTCACAGATACGCAGTATTTT. The J gene is TRBJ2-3, the V gene TRBV7-6; 7 bases are a match to TRBD2. Unmatched junction bases numbered 16, after V lost 5 bases and J lost 2 bases. CDR1 is SGHVS, CDR2 FNYEAQ, per germline. This CDR3 contains 18 residues.

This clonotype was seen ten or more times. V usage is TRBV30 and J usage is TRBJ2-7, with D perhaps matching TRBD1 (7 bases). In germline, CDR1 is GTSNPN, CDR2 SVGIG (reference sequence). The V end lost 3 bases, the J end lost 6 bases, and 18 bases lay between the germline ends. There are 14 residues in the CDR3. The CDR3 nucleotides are TGTGCCTGGAGCGGAGGGACAGAAGAAAGCGAGCAGTACTTC. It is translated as CAWSGGTEESEQYF.

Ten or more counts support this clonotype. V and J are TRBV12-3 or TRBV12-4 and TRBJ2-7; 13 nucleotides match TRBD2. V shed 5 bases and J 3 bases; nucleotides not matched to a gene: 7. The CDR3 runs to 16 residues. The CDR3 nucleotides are TGTGCCAGCAGTATTGGGACTAGCGGGGAGTACTACGAGCAGTACTTC. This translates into CASSIGTSGEYYEQYF.

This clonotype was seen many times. The DNA of the CDR3 is TGTGCCAGCAGCCACGTTAGAGGGGCAGAGACCCAGTACTTC. This codes for CASSHVRGAETQYF. V gene TRBV16 combines with J gene TRBJ2-5; D possibly matches TRBD1 or TRBD2 (5 bases each). V lost 3 bases and J 4 bases, leaving 12 bases between the germline ends. Germline-derived CDR1 and CDR2 are KGHSY and FQNENV. The CDR3 totals 14 residues.

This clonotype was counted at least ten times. The CDR3 nucleotides read TGTGCCAGCAGACACCTCGACAGGGCCGCGACTTTCTTT. It encodes CASRHLDRAATFF. This chain connects TRBV6-1 to TRBJ1-1, with 7 bases identical to TRBD1. Trimming removed 6 bases from V and 12 bases from J; junction bases left unmatched: 13. The CDR3 extends over 13 amino acids. CDR1 and CDR2 (germline): MNHNS, SASEGT.

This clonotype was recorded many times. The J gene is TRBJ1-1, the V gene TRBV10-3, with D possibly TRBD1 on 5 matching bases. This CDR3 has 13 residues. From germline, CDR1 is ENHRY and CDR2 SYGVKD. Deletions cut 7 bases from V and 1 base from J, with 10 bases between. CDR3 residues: CAITYGQNTEAFF. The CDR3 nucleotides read TGTGCCATCACCTACGGACAGAACACTGAAGCTTTCTTT.

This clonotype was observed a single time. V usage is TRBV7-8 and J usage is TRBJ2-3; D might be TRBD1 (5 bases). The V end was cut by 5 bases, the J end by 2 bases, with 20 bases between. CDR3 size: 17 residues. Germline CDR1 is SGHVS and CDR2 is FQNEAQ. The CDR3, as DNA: TGTGCCAGCAGCCCAGCCCCGACAGTAACCCTCACAGATACGCAGTATTTT. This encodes CASSPAPTVTLTDTQYF.

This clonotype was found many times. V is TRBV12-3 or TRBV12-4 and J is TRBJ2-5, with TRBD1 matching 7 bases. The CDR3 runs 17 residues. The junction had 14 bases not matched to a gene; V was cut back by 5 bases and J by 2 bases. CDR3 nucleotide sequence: TGTGCCAGCAGTCGGGGACAGTCTCGATTCGGGCAAGAGACCCAGTACTTC. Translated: CASSRGQSRFGQETQYF.

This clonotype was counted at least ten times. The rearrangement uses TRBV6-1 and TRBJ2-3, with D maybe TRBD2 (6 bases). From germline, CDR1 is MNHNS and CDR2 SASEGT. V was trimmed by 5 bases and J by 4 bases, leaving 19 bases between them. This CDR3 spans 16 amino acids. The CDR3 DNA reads TGTGCCAGCAGTCCCCAAGCGCGGGGACCTCCAGATACGCAGTATTTT. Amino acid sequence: CASSPQARGPPDTQYF.

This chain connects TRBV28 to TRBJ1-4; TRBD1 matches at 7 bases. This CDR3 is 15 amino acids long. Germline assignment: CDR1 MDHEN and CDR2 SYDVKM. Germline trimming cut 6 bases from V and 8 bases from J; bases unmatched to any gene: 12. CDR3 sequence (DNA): TGTGCCAGCAGCCTTGGCACAGGGGCGAGCGAAAAACTGTTTTTT. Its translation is CASSLGTGASEKLFF. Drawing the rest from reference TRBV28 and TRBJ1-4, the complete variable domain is DVKVTQSSRYLVKRTGEKVFLECVQDMDHENMFWYRQDPGLGLRLIYFSYDVKMKEKGDIPEGYSVSREKKERFSLILESASTNQTSMYLCASSLGTGASEKLFFGSGTQLSVL.

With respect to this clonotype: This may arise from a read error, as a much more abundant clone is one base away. In nucleotides, the CDR3 is TGCGCCAGCAACCGAGCGGGAGTCAGGCCCAATGAGCAGTTCTTC. Amino acid sequence: CASNRAGVRPNEQFF. The J gene is TRBJ2-1, the V gene TRBV5-1; 8 nucleotides agree with TRBD2. The CDR3 contains 15 residues. The ends lost 6 bases at V and 6 bases at J; junction bases unmatched: 11. CDR1 SGHRS and CDR2 YFSETQ come from the germline V gene. Supplemented by reference TRBV5-1 and TRBJ2-1, the full variable domain reads KAGVTQTPRYLIKTRGQQVTLSCSPISGHRSVSWYQQTPGQGLQFLFEYFSETQRNKGNFPGRFSGRQFSNSRSEMNVSTLELGDSALYLCASNRAGVRPNEQFFGPGTRLTVL.

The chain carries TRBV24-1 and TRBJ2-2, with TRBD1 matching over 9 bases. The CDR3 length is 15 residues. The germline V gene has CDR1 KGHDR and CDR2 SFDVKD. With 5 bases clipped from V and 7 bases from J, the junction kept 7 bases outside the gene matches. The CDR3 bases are TGTGCCACCAGTGCGCCCGGGACAGGGATCGGGGAGCTGTTTTTT. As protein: CATSAPGTGIGELFF.

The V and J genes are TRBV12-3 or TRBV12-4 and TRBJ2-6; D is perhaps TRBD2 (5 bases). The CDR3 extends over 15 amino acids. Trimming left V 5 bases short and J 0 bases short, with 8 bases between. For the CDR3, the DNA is TGTGCCAGCAGTATCCGGGGCTCTGGGGCCAACGTCCTGACTTTC. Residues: CASSIRGSGANVLTF.

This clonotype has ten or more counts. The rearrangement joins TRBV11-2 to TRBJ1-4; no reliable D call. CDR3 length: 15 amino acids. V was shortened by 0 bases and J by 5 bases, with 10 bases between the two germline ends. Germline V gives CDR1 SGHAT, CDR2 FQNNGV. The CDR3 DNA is TGTGCCAGCAGCTTAGATCGGTCAATGAATGAAAAACTGTTTTTT. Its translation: CASSLDRSMNEKLFF.

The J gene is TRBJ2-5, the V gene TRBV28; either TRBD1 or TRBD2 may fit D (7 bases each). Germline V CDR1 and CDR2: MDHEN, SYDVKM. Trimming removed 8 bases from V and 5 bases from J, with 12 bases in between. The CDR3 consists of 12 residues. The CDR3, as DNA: TGTGCCAGCTCAGGGGGGGTGGAGACCCAGTACTTC. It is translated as CASSGGVETQYF.

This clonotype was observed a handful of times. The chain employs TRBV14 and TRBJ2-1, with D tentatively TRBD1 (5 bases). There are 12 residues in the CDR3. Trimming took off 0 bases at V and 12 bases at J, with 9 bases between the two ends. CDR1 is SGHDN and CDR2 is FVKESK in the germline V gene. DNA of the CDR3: TGTGCCAGCAGCCAAGATCTCAGGGCGCAGTTCTTC. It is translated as CASSQDLRAQFF.

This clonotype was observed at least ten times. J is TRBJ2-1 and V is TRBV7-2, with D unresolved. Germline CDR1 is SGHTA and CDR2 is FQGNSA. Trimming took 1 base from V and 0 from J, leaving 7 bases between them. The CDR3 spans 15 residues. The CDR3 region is CASSLVQNSYNEQFF. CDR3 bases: TGTGCCAGCAGCTTAGTCCAAAACTCCTACAATGAGCAGTTCTTC.

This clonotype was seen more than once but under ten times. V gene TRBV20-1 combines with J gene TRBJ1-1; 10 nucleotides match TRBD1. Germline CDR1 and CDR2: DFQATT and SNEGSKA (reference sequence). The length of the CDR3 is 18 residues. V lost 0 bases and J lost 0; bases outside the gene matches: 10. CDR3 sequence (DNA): TGCAGTGCTAGAGACGTGGGACAGGGGTTTTCAATGAACACTGAAGCTTTCTTT. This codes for CSARDVGQGFSMNTEAFF.

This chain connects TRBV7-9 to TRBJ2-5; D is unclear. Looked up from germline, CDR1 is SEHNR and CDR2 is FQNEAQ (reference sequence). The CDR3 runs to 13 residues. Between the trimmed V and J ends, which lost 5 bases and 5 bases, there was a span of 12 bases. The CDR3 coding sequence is TGTGCCAGCAGCATGTCTAACGGGGAGACCCAGTACTTC. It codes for CASSMSNGETQYF.

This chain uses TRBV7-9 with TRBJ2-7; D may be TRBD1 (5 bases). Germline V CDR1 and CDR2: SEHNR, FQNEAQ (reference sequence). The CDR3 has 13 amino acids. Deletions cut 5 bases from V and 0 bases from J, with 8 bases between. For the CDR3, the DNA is TGTGCCAGCAGCAGACAGAACTCCTACGAGCAGTACTTC. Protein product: CASSRQNSYEQYF.

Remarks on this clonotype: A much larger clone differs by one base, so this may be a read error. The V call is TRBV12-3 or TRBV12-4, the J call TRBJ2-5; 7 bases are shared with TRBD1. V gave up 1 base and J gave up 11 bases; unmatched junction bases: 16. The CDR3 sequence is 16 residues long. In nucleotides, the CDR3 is TGTGCCAGCAGTTTAGGGGGGCCCGGGGCGCAGGGGGAGCAGTACTTC. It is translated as CASSLGGPGAQGEQYF.

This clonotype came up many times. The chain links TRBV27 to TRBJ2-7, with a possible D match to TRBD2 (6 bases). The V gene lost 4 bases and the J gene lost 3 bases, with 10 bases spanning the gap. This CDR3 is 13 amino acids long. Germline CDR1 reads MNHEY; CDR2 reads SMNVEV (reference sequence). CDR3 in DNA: TGTGCCAGCAGTTGGGACTTAGACTACGAGCAGTACTTC. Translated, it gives CASSWDLDYEQYF.

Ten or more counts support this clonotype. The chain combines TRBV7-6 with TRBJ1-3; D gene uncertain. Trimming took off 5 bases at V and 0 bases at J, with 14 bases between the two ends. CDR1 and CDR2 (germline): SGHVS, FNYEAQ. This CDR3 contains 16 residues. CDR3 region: CASSLKGPISGNTIYF. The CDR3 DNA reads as TGTGCCAGCAGCCTAAAAGGGCCGATCTCTGGAAACACCATATATTTT.